This TCR beta chain is from a study of T cells in Graves' hyperthyroidism and ophthalmopathy. Study context: Upon initial diagnosis and before any treatment, peripheral blood was collected.

RNA transcripts were the template for amplifying TCR beta CDR3 regions. HTBI primers were employed in a first-round RT-PCR of the TCR CDR3. MiXCR, applied by TCRdb to the multiplex PCR reads, yields one record per CDR3 protein. There are approximately 330,000 distinct CDR3 sequences in the sample; roughly 21% occur only once, and 50% lies in the top ten. Newly diagnosed patients aged 18 to 65 had hyperthyroidism of under 2 months' duration. Uncontrolled infection, other autoimmune disease, pregnancy or lactation excluded patients. The source of the PBMCs was less than 12 ml of fresh peripheral blood. The germline V gene has CDR1 MDHEN and CDR2 SYDVKM. V trimming: 8 bases; J trimming: 0 bases; junction bases outside the gene matches: 14. CDR3 length: 18 residues.

The receptor was derived from a woman aged 50 to 60 with Graves' hyperthyroidism. Sequenced material: blood. The chain links TRBV28 to TRBJ2-1; TRBD2 matches at 9 bases. The CDR3 sequence: CASLFQTSGRSSYNEQFF. The CDR3 DNA sequence: TGTGCCAGCTTATTCCAGACTAGCGGAAGGAGCTCCTACAATGAGCAGTTCTTC.